The 20 T cell receptor beta chains below come from one sample, sequenced in a study of early T cells in non-severe SARS-CoV-2 infection. One entry per CDR3 protein results from TCRdb running MiXCR on the 5' RACE reads. The sample has tens of thousands of distinct CDR3 sequences, 20% to 25% seen once. Specimen: whole blood, collected at baseline. These receptors were taken from an adult who was a healthcare worker with PCR-confirmed SARS-CoV-2 infection or an uninfected control (not recorded which).

This clonotype was observed a handful of times. The chain joins TRBV4-1 to TRBJ2-1, with 9 bases matching TRBD1. V shed 4 bases, J shed 3 bases, and the junction held 7 bases outside the gene matches. Per the germline V gene, CDR1 is MGHRA and CDR2 is YSYEKL. This CDR3 has 16 amino acids. The CDR3 region is CASSRDRALFYNEQFF. The DNA for the CDR3 is TGCGCCAGCAGCCGGGACAGGGCCCTATTCTACAATGAGCAGTTCTTC.

There are a few counts of this clonotype. The chain uses TRBV7-6 and TRBJ2-3; TRBD2 agrees at 7 bases. Trimming removed 2 bases from V and 0 bases from J; junction bases left unmatched: 5. The length of the CDR3 is 16 residues. Germline V gene lookup returns CDR1 SGHVS and CDR2 FNYEAQ. The CDR3 DNA follows: TGTGCCAGCAGCTTAACGGCTAGCGGTAGCACAGATACGCAGTATTTT. Amino acids: CASSLTASGSTDTQYF.

The V call is TRBV3-1, the J call TRBJ2-7; possibly TRBD1 or TRBD2 for D (5 bases each). The CDR3 is 14 amino acids. V lost 4 bases, J lost 1 base, and 11 bases lay in between. Germline CDR1 is LGHDT and CDR2 is YNNKEL (reference sequence). The CDR3 region is CASSPPGPSYEQYF. The CDR3 DNA follows: TGTGCCAGCAGCCCCCCGGGACCTTCCTACGAGCAGTACTTC.

This clonotype occurred many times. V gene TRBV7-2 combines with J gene TRBJ2-3; 8 bases line up with TRBD2. The germline CDR1 and CDR2 sequences are SGHTA and FQGNSA. CDR3 length: 13 amino acids. V trimming: 5 bases; J trimming: 11 bases; junction bases outside the gene matches: 9. CDR3 bases: TGTGCCAGCAGCCAAAGCGGGGGACTTCTGCAGTATTTT. It is translated as CASSQSGGLLQYF. Complete variable domain (other parts from reference TRBV7-2 and TRBJ2-3): GAGVSQSPSNKVTEKGKDVELRCDPISGHTALYWYRQSLGQGLEFLIYFQGNSAPDKSGLPSDRFSAERTGGSVSTLTIQRTQQEDSAVYLCASSQSGGLLQYFGPGTRLTVL.

The gene calls are TRBV7-9 and TRBJ2-5; TRBD2 matches at 7 bases. The V gene's germline CDR1 is SEHNR and CDR2 FQNEAQ (reference sequence). Trimming removed 1 base from V and 4 bases from J; junction bases left unmatched: 6. The length of the CDR3 is 15 residues. This CDR3 reads CASSLEAGTSETQYF. Here the CDR3 DNA reads TGTGCCAGCAGCTTAGAAGCGGGGACCTCAGAGACCCAGTACTTC. Based on the CDR3 plus reference TRBV7-9 and TRBJ2-5, the full variable domain is DTGVSQNPRHKITKRGQNVTFRCDPISEHNRLYWYRQTLGQGPEFLTYFQNEAQLEKSRLLSDRFSAERPKGSFSTLEIQRTEQGDSAMYLCASSLEAGTSETQYFGPGTRLLVL.

The gene calls are TRBV3-1 and TRBJ2-3, with TRBD2 identical over 16 bases. Germline V gives CDR1 LGHDT, CDR2 YNNKEL (reference sequence). The V segment lost 0 bases and the J segment 10 bases; nucleotides outside the gene matches: 7. This CDR3 has 17 residues. CDR3 region: CASSQDIGTSGGAAQYF. CDR3 bases: TGTGCCAGCAGCCAAGATATTGGGACTAGCGGGGGGGCCGCGCAGTATTTT.

Only a few counts were recorded for this clonotype. The chain combines TRBV18 with TRBJ1-1; weak D call: TRBD1 (6 bases). This CDR3 spans 14 amino acids. Deletions cut 2 bases from V and 6 bases from J, with 13 bases between. Looked up from germline, CDR1 is KGHSH and CDR2 is LQKENI. CDR3 DNA: TGTGCCAGCTCACCAAACAGGGAAGTGCCTGAAGCTTTCTTT. This encodes CASSPNREVPEAFF.

This rearrangement joins TRBV7-9 to TRBJ2-3; 8 bases fit TRBD1. The CDR3 is made up of 15 amino acids. The germline CDR1 and CDR2 sequences are SEHNR and FQNEAQ (reference sequence). With V trimmed by 3 bases and J by 9 bases, 11 bases remained unmatched. The CDR3 loop reads CASSFKGTGSGTQYF. CDR3 sequence (DNA): TGTGCCAGCAGCTTCAAGGGGACAGGCTCGGGCACGCAGTATTTT.

The gene calls are TRBV5-1 and TRBJ2-5, with D perhaps matching TRBD2 (5 bases). CDR3 length equals 15 residues. The V and J ends lost 3 bases and 5 bases respectively, with 17 bases between them. From germline, CDR1 is SGHRS and CDR2 YFSETQ. In nucleotides, the CDR3 is TGCGCCAGCAGCTCTCAGCCACTAGTGGTGGAGACCCAGTACTTC. Amino acids: CASSSQPLVVETQYF. Complete variable domain (other parts from reference TRBV5-1 and TRBJ2-5): KAGVTQTPRYLIKTRGQQVTLSCSPISGHRSVSWYQQTPGQGLQFLFEYFSETQRNKGNFPGRFSGRQFSNSRSEMNVSTLELGDSALYLCASSSQPLVVETQYFGPGTRLLVL.

The chain has TRBV9 and TRBJ1-6, with a tentative D call TRBD1 (6 bases). Trimming left V 2 bases short and J 8 bases short, with 11 bases between. This CDR3 contains 14 residues. Germline assignment: CDR1 SGDLS and CDR2 YYNGEE. The CDR3 region is CASSVTDSYSPLHF. The CDR3, as DNA: TGTGCCAGCAGCGTTACGGACAGTTATTCACCCCTCCACTTT. Combining the CDR3 with reference TRBV9 and TRBJ1-6 gives the whole variable domain DSGVTQTPKHLITATGQRVTLRCSPRSGDLSVYWYQQSLDQGLQFLIQYYNGEERAKGNILERFSAQQFPDLHSELNLSSLELGDSALYFCASSVTDSYSPLHFGNGTRLTVT.

CDR3 amino acids: CASSFGGKETQYF. CDR3 sequence (DNA): TGTGCCAGTAGTTTTGGGGGGAAAGAGACCCAGTACTTC. The chain uses TRBV19 and TRBJ2-5; maybe TRBD2 (6 bases). Germline V gene sequence: CDR1 LNHDA, CDR2 SQIVND (reference sequence). The CDR3 sequence is 13 residues long. Deletions cut 5 bases from V and 3 bases from J, with 10 bases between.

This clonotype occurred many times. The V and J genes are TRBV5-1 and TRBJ2-1, with D unclear. V was pared by 0 bases and J by 7 bases, with 5 bases between. Germline V gives CDR1 SGHRS, CDR2 YFSETQ. This CDR3 has 12 amino acids. CDR3 sequence: CASSLEGNEQFF. CDR3 in DNA: TGCGCCAGCAGCTTGGAGGGTAATGAGCAGTTCTTC.

The chain couples TRBV7-6 to TRBJ2-1, with D tentatively TRBD1 or TRBD2 (5 bases each). Per the germline V gene, CDR1 is SGHVS and CDR2 is FNYEAQ. CDR3 size: 16 residues. Deletions cut 3 bases from V and 8 bases from J, with 20 bases between. CDR3: CASSLPPGPQADEQFF. DNA of the CDR3: TGTGCCAGCAGCTTGCCTCCGGGACCCCAGGCTGATGAGCAGTTCTTC.

This clonotype has more than one count but fewer than ten. The CDR3 here is CAISESISKALTEAFF. The DNA of the CDR3 is TGTGCCATCAGTGAGTCGATTTCGAAGGCTCTAACTGAAGCTTTCTTT. The V call is TRBV10-3, the J call TRBJ1-1; D gene uncertain. The CDR3 runs to 16 residues. The V gene lost 0 bases and the J gene lost 5 bases, with 16 bases spanning the gap. Germline lookup yields CDR1 ENHRY and CDR2 SYGVKD.

This chain connects TRBV20-1 to TRBJ2-5, with D possibly TRBD2 on 7 matching bases. Germline CDR1 DFQATT, CDR2 SNEGSKA (reference sequence). Trimming shortened V by 6 bases and J by 2 bases, and 10 bases separated the two germline ends. The CDR3 is made up of 12 amino acids. CDR3 in DNA: TGCAGTGCGGGGGGGCTTCAAGAGACCCAGTACTTC. Translating it yields CSAGGLQETQYF.

This clonotype was observed many times. V and J are TRBV5-5 and TRBJ2-5; TRBD2 aligns across 7 bases. CDR3 length: 15 amino acids. Per germline, CDR1 SGHKS and CDR2 YYEKEE (reference sequence). The junction had 9 bases not matched to a gene; V was cut back by 2 bases and J by 5 bases. DNA for the CDR3: TGTGCCAGCAGCTTCGGCGCGGGGGATTACGAGACCCAGTACTTC. It codes for CASSFGAGDYETQYF.

This clonotype was seen a handful of times. CDR3 DNA: TGCGCCAGCAGTGAGACAAGCTATTCATCCTATGGCTACACCTTC. This encodes CASSETSYSSYGYTF. The chain has TRBV10-2 and TRBJ1-2, with unresolved D. CDR3 length equals 15 residues. In germline, CDR1 is WSHSY, CDR2 SAAADI. V lost 2 bases to trimming and J lost 4 bases, with 14 bases between them.

This sequence joins TRBV18 and TRBJ2-5; D perhaps matches TRBD2 (5 bases). This CDR3 comprises 16 residues. V lost 3 bases to trimming and J lost 2 bases, with 16 bases between them. Germline V CDR1 and CDR2: KGHSH, LQKENI. Written as DNA, the CDR3 is TGTGCCAGCTCACCTGGGTTTACGGGATGGCAAGAGACCCAGTACTTC. Translated, it gives CASSPGFTGWQETQYF.

The chain recombines TRBV6-6 with TRBJ2-3; the D is unclear. With 6 bases removed from V and 1 base from J, the gap between germline ends came to 8 bases. The CDR3 is made up of 13 amino acids. Germline V CDR1 and CDR2: MNHNY, SVGAGI (reference sequence). The CDR3 DNA sequence: TGTGCCAGCAGAGGACCCCGCACAGATACGCAGTATTTT. Its protein product is CASRGPRTDTQYF.

The rearrangement links TRBV29-1 to TRBJ2-3, with D tentatively TRBD1 (6 bases). The V gene lost 3 bases and the J gene lost 5 bases, with 9 bases spanning the gap. The CDR3 length is 12 residues. Germline V gives CDR1 SQVTM, CDR2 ANQGSEA. The DNA of the CDR3 is TGCAGCGTTGATCAAGGGGGAGATACGCAGTATTTT. Amino acid sequence: CSVDQGGDTQYF.